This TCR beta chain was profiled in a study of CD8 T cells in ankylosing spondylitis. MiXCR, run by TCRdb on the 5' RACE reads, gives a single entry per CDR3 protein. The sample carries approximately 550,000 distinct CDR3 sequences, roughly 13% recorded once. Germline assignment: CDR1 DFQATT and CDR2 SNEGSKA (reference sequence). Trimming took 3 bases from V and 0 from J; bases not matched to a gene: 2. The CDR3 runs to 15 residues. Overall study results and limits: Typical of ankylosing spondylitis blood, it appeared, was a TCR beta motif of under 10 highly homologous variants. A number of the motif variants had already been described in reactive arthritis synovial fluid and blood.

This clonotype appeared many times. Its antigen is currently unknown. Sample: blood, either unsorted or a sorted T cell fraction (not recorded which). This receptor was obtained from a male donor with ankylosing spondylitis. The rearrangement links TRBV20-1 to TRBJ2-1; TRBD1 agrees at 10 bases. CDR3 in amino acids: CSARDRGSSYNEQFF. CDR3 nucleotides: TGCAGTGCTAGGGACAGGGGGAGCTCCTACAATGAGCAGTTCTTC.